This TCR beta chain is from a study of cytomegalovirus exposure and HLA in healthy donors. About the study: An early release of data contained about 85 million unique TCRs, which came from HLA-typed donors. Notes on the study in general: A later analysis linked a missense variant in DCLRE1C to the trimming of TCR beta V and J genes. There was a cluster of highly shared sequence variants that was likely a sequencing artifact. The study put some 160 TCR beta chains on its list as cytomegalovirus-associated.

Both 60 Vbeta primers and 13 Jbeta primers went into the PCR. Produced via immunoSEQ multiplex PCR; TCRdb's table is partial and in-frame only. The table has some 150,000 clones, 65% to 75% seen once. In germline, CDR1 is MNHNS, CDR2 SASEGT. This CDR3 is built from 16 residues. Trimming removed 2 bases at V and 0 bases at J, with 8 bases between. Points on this clone: Antigen unknown.

Sequenced material: PBMCs. The V gene is TRBV6-1, the J gene TRBJ2-6; maybe TRBD2 (6 bases). The sequence was collected from a man aged 25 to 40 in good health and CMV-seronegative. CDR3 DNA sequence: TGTGCCAGCAGTGAACTGGGGGGCTCTGGGGCCAACGTCCTGACTTTC. Its translation: CASSELGGSGANVLTF.